The sequence of this T cell receptor beta chain was determined in a study of blood T cell repertoires in COVID-19. Trimming cost V 9 bases and J 0 bases, with 11 bases left between them. Germline V lookup: CDR1 SNHLY, CDR2 FYNNEI. The CDR3 runs to 13 residues. Sequencing used immunoSEQ multiplex PCR; TCRdb keeps in-frame clones, though not all of them. The table lists roughly 400,000 clones, roughly 90% of them singletons. The sample consisted of PBMCs or T cells enriched from blood (not recorded which). This chain joins TRBV2 and TRBJ1-1; no clear D gene. The clonotype was recovered from a woman in her 40s who had been exposed to COVID-19. The CDR3 loop reads CASAVGMNTEAFF. The CDR3 DNA is TGTGCCAGTGCGGTGGGTATGAACACTGAAGCTTTCTTT.